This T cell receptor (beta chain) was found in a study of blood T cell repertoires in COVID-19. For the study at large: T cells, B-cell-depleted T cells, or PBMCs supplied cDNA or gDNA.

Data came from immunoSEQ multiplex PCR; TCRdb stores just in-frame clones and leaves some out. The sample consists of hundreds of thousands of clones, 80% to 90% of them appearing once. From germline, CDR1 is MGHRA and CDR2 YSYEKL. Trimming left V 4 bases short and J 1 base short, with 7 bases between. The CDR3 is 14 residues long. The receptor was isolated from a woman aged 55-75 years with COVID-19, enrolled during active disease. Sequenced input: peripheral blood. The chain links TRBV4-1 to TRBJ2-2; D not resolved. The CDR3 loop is CASSPQQNTGELFF. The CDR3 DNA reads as TGCGCCAGCAGCCCTCAACAGAACACCGGGGAGCTGTTTTTT.